The clone carrying this TCR beta chain appeared once. The antigen remains unidentified. CDR1 and CDR2 from the germline V gene are LGHDT and YNNKEL (reference sequence). The ends were cut back, 3 bases at V and 8 bases at J, with 14 bases in the middle. CDR3 length: 15 amino acids. Specified time point: persistent/refractory GD, antithyroid drugs over 5 years with positive TRAb. Extracted RNA from PBMCs served as the source of the TCR library. Peripheral blood, about 9 milliliters of it, was drawn into EDTA tubes. Sequencing libraries for TCR beta were prepared with iRepertoire HTBI primers and Arm-PCR of CDR3 regions. A single record per CDR3 protein comes from TCRdb applying MiXCR to the multiplex PCR reads. The table has about 300,000 distinct CDR3 sequences, roughly 21% seen once. These data belong to a study of regulatory T cells in long-lasting Graves disease. Findings of the study overall: Persistent disease showed a preference for TRBV28, TRBJ1-2 and TRBJ2-5.

The sequence was collected from a female donor with Graves disease. The chain carries TRBV3-1 and TRBJ1-6; D is possibly TRBD1 (6 bases). The sample here was peripheral blood mononuclear cells (PBMCs), taken when the disease was refractory, from a patient treated with antithyroid drugs. CDR3 loop: CASSQAGGADSPLHF. The CDR3, as DNA: TGTGCCAGCAGCCAGGCCGGGGGGGCAGATTCACCCCTCCACTTT.